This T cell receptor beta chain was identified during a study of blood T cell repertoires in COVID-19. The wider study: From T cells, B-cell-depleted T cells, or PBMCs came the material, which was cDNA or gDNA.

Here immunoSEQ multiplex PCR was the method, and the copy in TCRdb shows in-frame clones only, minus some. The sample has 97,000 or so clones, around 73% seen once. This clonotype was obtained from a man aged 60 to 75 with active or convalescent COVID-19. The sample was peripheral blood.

CDR3 DNA: TGTGCCAGCAGCGGGGACAGGGGTTGGGAAAAACTGTTTTTT. Translated: CASSGDRGWEKLFF. This chain connects TRBV6-5 to TRBJ1-4; 10 positions match TRBD1. V lost 6 bases to trimming and J lost 8 bases; unmatched junction nucleotides: 6. This CDR3 is built from 14 residues. Per the germline V gene, CDR1 is MNHEY and CDR2 is SVGAGI.